This entry lists 18 T cell receptor beta chains sequenced from one sample in a study of blood T cell repertoires in COVID-19. Profiled with immunoSEQ multiplex PCR; TCRdb holds only in-frame clones, not every one. The top ten hold around 2% of the sample, which has 95,000 to 100,000 clones, 85% seen once. Sequenced input: peripheral blood. These receptors were taken from a woman between 65 and 79 years old with active or convalescent COVID-19.

A few counts support this clone. This chain links TRBV4-2 with TRBJ2-2, with TRBD2 matching 8 bases. V lost 4 bases and J lost 2; bases outside the gene matches: 3. The length of the CDR3 is 15 residues. Germline CDR1 is LGHNA and CDR2 is YNFKEQ. The CDR3 region is CASSPGGLNTGELFF. CDR3 DNA sequence: TGTGCCAGCAGCCCGGGGGGGCTAAACACCGGGGAGCTGTTTTTT.

The CDR3 nucleotides are TGTGCCTGGAGTGTATCCGGGACAGGGGGCTATGGCTACACCTTC. Translation gives CAWSVSGTGGYGYTF. This chain uses TRBV30 with TRBJ1-2, with 11 bases lining up with TRBD1. This CDR3 comprises 15 residues. The J segment lost 4 bases and the V segment lost 0 bases, leaving 4 bases of the junction unmatched. CDR1 GTSNPN and CDR2 SVGIG come from the germline V gene (reference sequence).

In DNA, the CDR3 is TGTGCCAGCAGCTTGCAGTCTGGAAACACCATATATTTT. It codes for CASSLQSGNTIYF. The V and J genes are TRBV7-2 and TRBJ1-3; D uncertain. The germline CDR1 and CDR2 sequences are SGHTA and FQGNSA. V lost 3 bases to trimming and J lost 1 base, with 4 bases between them. CDR3 length equals 13 residues.

The chain couples TRBV5-5 to TRBJ1-5; maybe TRBD1 (5 bases). The CDR3 is 14 amino acids. V lost 4 bases and J 2 bases, leaving 10 bases between the germline ends. Germline V gives CDR1 SGHKS, CDR2 YYEKEE (reference sequence). The CDR3 DNA reads as TGTGCCAGCAGCCCCGGGGGGGGCAATCAGCCCCAGCATTTT. This translates into CASSPGGGNQPQHF.

The rearrangement joins TRBV2 to TRBJ1-4; 9 nucleotides align to TRBD1. CDR3 length equals 14 residues. V lost 4 bases and J lost 10; bases outside the gene matches: 7. The germline CDR1 and CDR2 sequences are SNHLY and FYNNEI. Here the CDR3 DNA reads TGTGCCAGCAGTGTGGACAGGGGAGGAGGAAAACTGTTTTTT. Translating gives CASSVDRGGGKLFF.

J is TRBJ2-1 and V is TRBV4-3; TRBD2 is a possible D gene (5 bases). Germline loops: CDR1 LGHNA, CDR2 YSLEER. V lost 0 bases, J lost 5 bases, and 23 bases lay in between. CDR3 size: 19 residues. The CDR3 DNA sequence: TGCGCCAGCAGCCAAGATATAGGAGGTACCAGAGGGTCCCACAATGAGCAGTTCTTC. The encoded protein is CASSQDIGGTRGSHNEQFF.

V gene TRBV7-2 combines with J gene TRBJ1-2, with 9 positions matching TRBD1. Germline trimming cut 10 bases from V and 5 bases from J; bases unmatched to any gene: 17. Germline CDR1 SGHTA, CDR2 FQGNSA. The CDR3 is 16 amino acids. The CDR3: CATHRGRSGTGYGYTF. DNA of the CDR3: TGTGCCACCCACCGGGGTAGATCCGGGACAGGGTATGGCTACACCTTC. The whole variable domain, filled in from reference TRBV7-2 and TRBJ1-2, reads GAGVSQSPSNKVTEKGKDVELRCDPISGHTALYWYRQSLGQGLEFLIYFQGNSAPDKSGLPSDRFSAERTGGSVSTLTIQRTQQEDSAVYLCATHRGRSGTGYGYTFGSGTRLTVV.

The rearrangement links TRBV5-6 to TRBJ2-3; perhaps TRBD2 as D (5 bases). The V end lost 4 bases, the J end lost 3 bases, and 18 bases lay between the germline ends. The germline V gene has CDR1 SGHDT and CDR2 YYEEEE. This CDR3 is 16 amino acids long. The CDR3 here is CASSLARPGMTDTQYF. The CDR3 DNA reads TGTGCCAGCAGCCTCGCTCGGCCCGGGATGACAGATACGCAGTATTTT.

The rearrangement links TRBV5-1 to TRBJ2-7, with TRBD2 as a possible D gene (5 bases). This CDR3 spans 15 amino acids. V lost 4 bases to trimming and J lost 2 bases, with 16 bases between them. Germline lookup yields CDR1 SGHRS and CDR2 YFSETQ. The CDR3 sequence is CASSAGDTLTYEQYF. The CDR3 bases are TGCGCCAGCAGCGCGGGCGACACTTTGACCTACGAGCAGTACTTC.

CDR3 sequence (DNA): TGTGCCAGCAGTCCGACAGGGGATACTGAAGCTTTCTTT. Translating it yields CASSPTGDTEAFF. The J gene is TRBJ1-1, the V gene TRBV12-3 or TRBV12-4, with TRBD1 matching 8 bases. With V trimmed by 5 bases and J by 5 bases, 4 bases remained unmatched. The CDR3 length is 13 residues.

This clone showed up many times. V is TRBV4-2 and J is TRBJ2-7; tentative D call: TRBD2 (6 bases). Trimming shortened V by 1 base and J by 2 bases, and 15 bases separated the two germline ends. This CDR3 has 16 amino acids. Looked up from germline, CDR1 is LGHNA and CDR2 is YNFKEQ. The CDR3: CASSQAGYGGTYEQYF. Written as DNA, the CDR3 is TGTGCCAGCAGCCAAGCCGGGTACGGCGGGACCTACGAGCAGTACTTC.

This chain connects TRBV7-2 to TRBJ2-3; 7 nucleotides line up with TRBD2. J was trimmed by 5 bases and V by 4 bases; bases with no gene match: 6. Per the germline V gene, CDR1 is SGHTA and CDR2 is FQGNSA. This CDR3 is built from 14 residues. The CDR3 DNA reads as TGTGCCAGCAGCTCAGGGAGGGCAGGAGATACGCAGTATTTT. This translates into CASSSGRAGDTQYF.

This sequence joins TRBV5-1 and TRBJ2-2; TRBD2 agrees at 9 bases. Germline-derived CDR1 and CDR2 are SGHRS and YFSETQ. The trim removed 4 bases at V and 0 bases at J, leaving 1 base unmatched. This CDR3 has 15 residues. CDR3 sequence (DNA): TGCGCCAGCAGCGCTAGCGGGGCGAACACCGGGGAGCTGTTTTTT. Amino acid sequence: CASSASGANTGELFF.

V usage is TRBV18 and J usage is TRBJ1-1; the D gene is possibly TRBD1 (6 bases). V lost 4 bases and J lost 1, with 10 bases in between. This CDR3 has 14 residues. Germline V gives CDR1 KGHSH, CDR2 LQKENI. The DNA of the CDR3 is TGTGCCAGCTCACGTGAGGACAGGAACACTGAAGCTTTCTTT. This encodes CASSREDRNTEAFF.

V and J are TRBV6-5 and TRBJ1-3, with a weak D call TRBD1 (5 bases). V shed 0 bases and J shed 1 base, with 10 bases lying between them. Germline CDR1 MNHEY, CDR2 SVGAGI. This CDR3 region has 16 residues. The CDR3 protein is CASSYSGDRSGNTIYF. CDR3 sequence (DNA): TGTGCCAGCAGTTACTCAGGGGATCGATCTGGAAACACCATATATTTT.

The V and J genes are TRBV7-8 and TRBJ2-1; 10 bases are a match to TRBD1. Unmatched junction bases numbered 9, after V lost 0 bases and J lost 7 bases. The CDR3 runs 17 residues. Germline CDR1 SGHVS, CDR2 FQNEAQ. CDR3 sequence (DNA): TGTGCCAGCAGCTTAGCGGTTTTAGGGACAGGGGATAATGAGCAGTTCTTC. This gives the protein CASSLAVLGTGDNEQFF. Using reference TRBV7-8 and TRBJ2-1 for the parts outside the CDR3, the full variable domain is GAGVSQSPRYKVAKRGQDVALRCDPISGHVSLFWYQQALGQGPEFLTYFQNEAQLDKSGLPSDRFFAERPEGSVSTLKIQRTQQEDSAVYLCASSLAVLGTGDNEQFFGPGTRLTVL.

The chain employs TRBV28 and TRBJ1-4; 11 nucleotides align to TRBD1. The CDR3 has 14 residues. Per germline, CDR1 MDHEN and CDR2 SYDVKM. Trimming took 2 bases from V and 11 from J; bases not matched to a gene: 4. This CDR3 reads CASSLAGTGGKLFF. The CDR3 coding sequence is TGTGCCAGCAGTTTAGCCGGGACAGGGGGGAAACTGTTTTTT.

The V call is TRBV5-4, the J call TRBJ1-6; 8 bases map to TRBD1. The germline V gene has CDR1 SGHNT and CDR2 YYREEE (reference sequence). This CDR3 spans 16 amino acids. V shed 4 bases and J 8 bases; nucleotides not matched to a gene: 11. The CDR3 nucleotides read TGTGCCAGCAGCATGATGGGACAGGACCGTCATTCACCCCTCCACTTT. Its translation: CASSMMGQDRHSPLHF.